The present TCR beta chain was sequenced within a study of blood T cell repertoires in COVID-19. The wider study: The origin of the acute and convalescent COVID-19 samples was the United States, Italy and Spain. PBMCs, B-cell-depleted T cells, or T cells were the source of the cDNA or gDNA that made up the material.

Seattle enrolled patients during active infection and tracked them longitudinally. Methods used by the authors: Amplifying reference gene primers gave estimates of nucleated cell counts. Some clones are missing from TCRdb's copy, which holds only in-frame ones; the method was immunoSEQ multiplex PCR. V, J and clone size reflect that table, while D and trimming were determined from the DNA. The table shows about 95,000 clones, with roughly 76% occurring only once. This clone is labeled as medium-sized. The V and J ends lost 0 bases and 7 bases respectively, with 10 bases between them. CDR3 length equals 13 residues. The germline V gene encodes CDR1 SGHDN and CDR2 FVKESK.

Sequenced: peripheral blood. The TCR sequence derives from an older man with COVID-19, enrolled during active disease. The chain couples TRBV14 to TRBJ2-7; D is unresolved. The CDR3 DNA sequence: TGTGCCAGCAGCCAAGACCCCGCGCCGGAGCAGTACTTC. This codes for CASSQDPAPEQYF.